This is a list of T cell receptor beta chains from one sample in a study of tumor-infiltrating lymphocytes in primary liver carcinoma. Each CDR3 protein gets one entry after TCRdb re-called the multiplex PCR reads with MiXCR. Of some 320,000 distinct CDR3 sequences in the sample, over 55% were seen once. Input material: peripheral blood. Receptors originate from a man aged 35 to 55 with primary liver carcinoma and hepatitis B virus infection. The CDR3 runs from the conserved cysteine through the conserved F or W.

>TRBV12-3/TRBV12-4
CASTGTGNQPQHF
>TRBV12-3/TRBV12-4
CASSLRGSGNEQFF
>TRBV10-3
CDISGQGSNTEAFF
>TRBV20-1
CSPKGGADTQYF
>TRBV7-9
CTSSLGAGQPQHF
>TRBV12-3/TRBV12-4
CASRWGTHSYEQYF
>TRBV4-2
CASSQNAASGSGLYEQYF
>TRBV7-9
CASSLTLGAFHEQYF
>TRBV5-4
CASSLGQGARGYTF
>TRBV5-1
CASGQIPGNEQFF
>TRBV29-1
CSAGTVNYDYTF
>TRBV10-3
CAISTNGGSTGELFF
>TRBV29-1
CSVPLTGGETQYF
>TRBV4-1
CASSQETGDSYEQYF
>TRBV11-2
CASSAGEDYDQYF
>TRBV6-1
CASSTGTDRPEQYF
>TRBV29-1
CSVEVGTNEKLFF
>TRBV6-5
CASSSTGASTFHAVVTQYF
>TRBV12-3/TRBV12-4
CASSLVVAGGYYEQFF
>TRBV6-2/TRBV6-3
CASRTLRGINEQFF
>TRBV5-1
CASKGSTDMNTEAFF
>TRBV5-5
CASSRTGYNQPQHF
>TRBV11-3
CASSSWALAGSGNEQFF
>TRBV11-3
CASGLAGERGTDTQYF
>TRBV12-3/TRBV12-4
CASSLEGTGAEAFF
>TRBV12-3/TRBV12-4
CASSLGRGNTGELFF
>TRBV28
CASSFSGRNSQETQYF
>TRBV5-1
CASSYRLAGVGADTQYF
>TRBV6-6
CASTERDRGHAEAFF
>TRBV11-2
CASSRLACNEQFF
>TRBV29-1
CSVEEPRGGGYTF
>TRBV6-2/TRBV6-3
CAGSSLIHDYEQYF